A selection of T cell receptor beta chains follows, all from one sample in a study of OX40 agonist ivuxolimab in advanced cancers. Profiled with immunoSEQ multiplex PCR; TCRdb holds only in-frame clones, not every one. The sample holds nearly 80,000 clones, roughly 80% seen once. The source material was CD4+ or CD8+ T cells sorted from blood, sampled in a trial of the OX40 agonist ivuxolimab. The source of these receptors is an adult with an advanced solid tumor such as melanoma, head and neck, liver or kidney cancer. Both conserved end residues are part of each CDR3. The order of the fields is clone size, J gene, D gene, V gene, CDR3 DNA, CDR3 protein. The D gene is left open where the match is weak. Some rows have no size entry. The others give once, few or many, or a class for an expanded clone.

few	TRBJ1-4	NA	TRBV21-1	TGTGCCAGCAGTAGGACAGATAATGAAAAACTGTTTTTT	CASSRTDNEKLFF
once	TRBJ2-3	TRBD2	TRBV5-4	TGTGCCAGCAGCTTGGAGCGGGGGGGCCCCACAGATACGCAGTATTTT	CASSLERGGPTDTQYF
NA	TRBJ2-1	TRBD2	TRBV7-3	TGTGCCAGCAGCTCCCACAGCGGGAGGGTATACAATGAGCAGTTCTTC	CASSSHSGRVYNEQFF
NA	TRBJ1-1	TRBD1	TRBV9	TGTGCCAGCAGCGCAAGACAGGGGGCGATAACTGAAGCTTTCTTT	CASSARQGAITEAFF
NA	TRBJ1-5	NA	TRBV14	TGTGCCAGCAGCCAAGGCGGGGCAGCTCCCCAGCCCCAGCATTTT	CASSQGGAAPQPQHF
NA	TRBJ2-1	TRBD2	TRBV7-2	TGTGCCAGCAGCTTCGGATTGGGGAGCGGACCGGGGGGCAATGAGCAGTTCTTC	CASSFGLGSGPGGNEQFF
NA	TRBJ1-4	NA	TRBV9	TGTGCCAGCAGCTCCCGGGACGGATATAATGAAAAACTGTTTTTT	CASSSRDGYNEKLFF
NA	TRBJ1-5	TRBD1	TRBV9	TGTGCCAGCAGCCGGACAGGGTTCAATCAGCCCCAGCATTTT	CASSRTGFNQPQHF
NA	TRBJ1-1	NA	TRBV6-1	TGTGCCAGCATTATAGGGAAGACTGAAGCTTTCTTT	CASIIGKTEAFF
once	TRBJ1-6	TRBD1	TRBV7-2	TGTGCCAGCAGCGCCAGGGGGGGGGTCTCACCCCTCCACTTT	CASSARGGVSPLHF
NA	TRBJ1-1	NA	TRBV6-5	TGTGCCACCGAGTGGGGGGACACTGAAGCTTTCTTT	CATEWGDTEAFF
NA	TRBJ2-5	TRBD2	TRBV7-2	TGTGCCAGCAGCTTAGAACTTAGCGGGAGGTTGACCCAGTACTTC	CASSLELSGRLTQYF
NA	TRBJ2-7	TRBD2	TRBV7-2	TGTGCCAGCAGCTTACTCGGGGCTAGCGGATACGAGCAGTACTTC	CASSLLGASGYEQYF
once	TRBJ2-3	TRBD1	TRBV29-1	TGCAGCGTTGAGGACAGGGGAAAATCTGATACGCAGTATTTT	CSVEDRGKSDTQYF
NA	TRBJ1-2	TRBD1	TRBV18	TGTGCCAGCTCACCATTCCCCCCGACAGGGGGAGAGAATAACTATGGCTACACCTTC	CASSPFPPTGGENNYGYTF
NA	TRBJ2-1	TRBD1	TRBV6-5	TGTGCCAGCAGTTTATACAGGGGCGGTGAGCAGTTCTTC	CASSLYRGGEQFF
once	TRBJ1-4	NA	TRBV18	TGTGCCAGCTCACCCATCATAGATGAAAAACTGTTTTTT	CASSPIIDEKLFF
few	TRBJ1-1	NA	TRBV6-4	TGTGCCAGCAGTTACGAACAGGGGAACACTGAAGCTTTCTTT	CASSYEQGNTEAFF
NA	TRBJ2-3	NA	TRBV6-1	TGTGCCGGGACCCAGGGAGGCCGCACAGATACGCAGTATTTT	CAGTQGGRTDTQYF
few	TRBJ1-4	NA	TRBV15	TGTGCCACCAGCAGAGGGCAGGGGACTAATGAAAAACTGTTTTTT	CATSRGQGTNEKLFF
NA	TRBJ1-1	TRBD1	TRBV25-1	TGTGCCAGCAGTGGACAGGGGGGGACTGAAGCTTTCTTT	CASSGQGGTEAFF
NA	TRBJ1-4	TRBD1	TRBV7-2	TGTGCCAGCAGCTCGGACAGGGCTGAAAAACTGTTTTTT	CASSSDRAEKLFF
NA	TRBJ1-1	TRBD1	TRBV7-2	TGTGCCAGCAGCCCCAGGACAGGATCAACTGAAGCTTTCTTT	CASSPRTGSTEAFF
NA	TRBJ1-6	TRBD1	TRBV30	TGTGCCTGGAGTGGATCGAGGGGGCACCTCCACTTT	CAWSGSRGHLHF
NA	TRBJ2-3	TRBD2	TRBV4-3	TGCGCCAGCAGCCGCAGCGGGAGAGTGACAGATACGCAGTATTTT	CASSRSGRVTDTQYF
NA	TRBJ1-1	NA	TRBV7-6	TGTGCCAGCAGCCACAAAAGGGTCACTGAAGCTTTCTTT	CASSHKRVTEAFF
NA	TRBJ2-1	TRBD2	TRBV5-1	TGCGCCAGCAGCCCCGGGACTAGCGGGGCGCTTTACAATGAGCAGTTCTTC	CASSPGTSGALYNEQFF
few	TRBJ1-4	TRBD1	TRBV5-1	TGCGCCAGCAGCTTTGAACCGGGACAGGAGGCGAAACTGTTTTTT	CASSFEPGQEAKLFF
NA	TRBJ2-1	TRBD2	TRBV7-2	TGTGCCAGCAGCTTTCCTAGCGGGAGGGGAAATGAGCAGTTCTTC	CASSFPSGRGNEQFF
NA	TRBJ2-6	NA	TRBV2	TGTGCCAGCAACGGACGAACAAACTCTGGGGCCAACGTCCTGACTTTC	CASNGRTNSGANVLTF
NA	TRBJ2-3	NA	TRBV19	TGTGCCAGTAGTATTGGGGGGCCGGGAGATACGCAGTATTTT	CASSIGGPGDTQYF
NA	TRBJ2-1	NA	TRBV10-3	TGTGCCATCAGACGATCTTCCGGGACCGATGAGCAGTTCTTC	CAIRRSSGTDEQFF
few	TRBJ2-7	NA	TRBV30	TGTGCCTGGGCAACTAGAAACTACGAGCAGTACTTC	CAWATRNYEQYF
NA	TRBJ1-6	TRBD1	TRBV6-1	TGTGCCAGCAGTGAAAGGGGGCTCCCCTATTCTGATTCACCCCTCCACTTT	CASSERGLPYSDSPLHF
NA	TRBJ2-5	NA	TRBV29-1	TGCAGCGCTCAACGGTCAGGGGGGATGGAGACCCAGTACTTC	CSAQRSGGMETQYF
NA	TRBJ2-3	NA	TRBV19	TGTGCCAGTAGTATTGTCTATAGCACAGATACGCAGTATTTT	CASSIVYSTDTQYF
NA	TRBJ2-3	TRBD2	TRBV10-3	TGTGCCATCAGTGAGTCTAGCGGGAGAGATACGCAGTATTTT	CAISESSGRDTQYF
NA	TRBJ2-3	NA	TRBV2	TGTGCCAGCAGTGCAGGTGCTAGCACAGATACGCAGTATTTT	CASSAGASTDTQYF
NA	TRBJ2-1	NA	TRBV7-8	TGTGCCAGCAGCTTAGGTCCCGCATTCTACAATGAGCAGTTCTTC	CASSLGPAFYNEQFF
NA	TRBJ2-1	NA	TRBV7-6	TGTGCCAGCAGCTTGTCCCGGAGCTCAATGTCGAGCAATGAGCAGTTCTTC	CASSLSRSSMSSNEQFF
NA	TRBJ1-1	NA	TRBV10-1	TGCGCCAGCAGTGAGTCGGGATATAGGAACACTGAAGCTTTCTTT	CASSESGYRNTEAFF
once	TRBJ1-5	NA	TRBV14	TGTGCCAGCAGCCGAACCGGGAATCAGCCCCAGCATTTT	CASSRTGNQPQHF
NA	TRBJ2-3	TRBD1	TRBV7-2	TGTGCCAGCAGCTCACCCGGGACAGGGGTGACTCGTACGCAGTATTTT	CASSSPGTGVTRTQYF
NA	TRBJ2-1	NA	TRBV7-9	TGTGCCAGCAGCCAGGAGCGGGATGAGCAGTTCTTC	CASSQERDEQFF